Given below is one T cell receptor beta chain in context. The antigen is not known. No DNA is shown, since the ends of the CDR3 on it are uncertain; the CDR3 is the one TCRdb lists. Tumour samples came from separate, distinct regions of the hepatocellular carcinoma nodule. No macroscopic necrosis or hemorrhage was seen in sampled areas. The sample is drawn from a study of intratumoral heterogeneity in liver cancer. About the study: Most patients were male, with a median age of roughly 63 years.

The CDR3 extends over 16 residues, inclusive of both ends. Study-level results: The authors noted under-sampled tumor-infiltrating lymphocyte representation as a limitation. TCR sequencing reportedly confirmed RNA-seq estimates of regional differences in tumor-infiltrating lymphocyte burden.

Method: immunoSEQ multiplex PCR; TCRdb's copy keeps in-frame clones and lacks some. Found here are 6,000 to 7,000 clones, about 50% of them singletons; the top ten hold approximately 13%. The source is a man aged 65 to 79 with hepatocellular carcinoma. This specimen consisted of tumor tissue, obtained before any cancer treatment. The V and J genes are TRBV21-1 and TRBJ2-7; the D call TRBD1 from the table was never checked on the DNA. TRBV21-1 has pseudogene status. Here the CDR3 reads CASSKVATGIRLEQYV.